These 24 T cell receptor beta chains originate from one sample sequenced in a study of early T cells in non-severe SARS-CoV-2 infection. Each CDR3 protein is one row after TCRdb ran MiXCR on the 5' RACE reads. The sample carries some 54,000 distinct CDR3 sequences, roughly 9.7% recorded once. The sequencing input was whole blood. These TCRs come from an adult who was a healthcare worker with PCR-confirmed SARS-CoV-2 infection or an uninfected control (not recorded which).

This clonotype was found many times. The chain links TRBV14 to TRBJ2-1; TRBD2 agrees at 7 bases. Germline V lookup: CDR1 SGHDN, CDR2 FVKESK. Trimming at V came to 1 base and at J to 7 bases, leaving 7 bases not matched to a gene. The CDR3 runs 15 residues. The CDR3 protein is CASSQVAGERNEQFF. Here the CDR3 DNA reads TGTGCCAGCAGCCAAGTTGCGGGAGAAAGAAATGAGCAGTTCTTC. Looking up the rest from reference TRBV14 and TRBJ2-1 gives the full variable domain: EAGVTQFPSHSVIEKGQTVTLRCDPISGHDNLYWYRRVMGKEIKFLLHFVKESKQDESGMPNNRFLAERTGGTYSTLKVQPAELEDSGVYFCASSQVAGERNEQFFGPGTRLTVL.

This clonotype was recorded many times. V and J are TRBV7-2 and TRBJ2-7, with a tentative D call TRBD1 (6 bases). The V gene's germline CDR1 is SGHTA and CDR2 FQGNSA. V lost 1 base, J lost 5 bases, and 15 bases lay in between. This CDR3 is 15 amino acids long. CDR3 sequence: CASSLDRDASNEQYF. In nucleotides, the CDR3 is TGTGCCAGCAGCTTAGACAGGGACGCCTCGAACGAGCAGTACTTC.

This clonotype was seen a few times. This chain uses TRBV25-1 with TRBJ2-3, with 13 bases that match TRBD2. The ends lost 7 bases at V and 4 bases at J; junction bases unmatched: 5. This CDR3 region has 15 residues. Germline V CDR1 and CDR2: MGHDK, SYGVNS. The CDR3 region has the DNA TGTGCCAGCACTGGAACTAGCGGGAGGGCAGATACGCAGTATTTT. Translating gives CASTGTSGRADTQYF.

This clonotype has only a few counts. The genes are TRBV3-1 and TRBJ2-3, with D unclear. V was cut by 5 bases and J by 4 bases, with 10 bases left in between. The germline V gene encodes CDR1 LGHDT and CDR2 YNNKEL (reference sequence). The CDR3 totals 13 residues. The CDR3 region has the DNA TGTGCCAGCAGCGTTAAAGGCTCAGATACGCAGTATTTT. It translates to CASSVKGSDTQYF.

There are many counts of this clonotype. J is TRBJ2-7 and V is TRBV7-2; 10 bases fit TRBD1. The CDR3 totals 15 residues. The V gene's germline CDR1 is SGHTA and CDR2 FQGNSA. V was clipped by 5 bases and J by 5 bases; unmatched bases: 9. CDR3 amino acids: CASSPWGDRGNEQYF. DNA for the CDR3: TGTGCCAGCAGCCCCTGGGGGGACAGGGGCAACGAGCAGTACTTC.

This clonotype has at least ten counts. V is TRBV5-1 and J is TRBJ2-7; 7 nucleotides align to TRBD1. Germline-derived CDR1 and CDR2 are SGHRS and YFSETQ. The CDR3 length is 15 residues. The junction had 8 bases not matched to a gene; V was cut back by 5 bases and J by 0 bases. This CDR3 is CASRPPGQSSYEQYF. Here the CDR3 DNA reads TGCGCCAGCAGACCGCCGGGACAGAGCTCCTACGAGCAGTACTTC.

In this sample, this clonotype turned up many times. This chain uses TRBV7-3 with TRBJ2-3; no clear D gene. The V end lost 1 base, the J end lost 7 bases, and 9 bases lay between the germline ends. The CDR3 consists of 13 residues. Germline assignment: CDR1 SGHTA and CDR2 FQGTGA. This CDR3 reads CASSLIGENTQYF. Written as DNA, the CDR3 is TGTGCCAGCAGCTTAATCGGCGAAAATACGCAGTATTTT.

The CDR3 reads CASRGPAIPYEQYF. The CDR3 region has the DNA TGTGCCAGCCGTGGCCCGGCCATCCCCTACGAGCAGTACTTC. The gene calls are TRBV7-9 and TRBJ2-7; D gene ambiguous. This CDR3 contains 14 residues. Trimming removed 8 bases from V and 2 bases from J, with 16 bases in between. Germline V gives CDR1 SEHNR, CDR2 FQNEAQ (reference sequence).

This clonotype was observed a handful of times. V usage is TRBV6-1 and J usage is TRBJ1-1; no clear D. V shed 4 bases and J shed 0 bases, with 9 bases lying between them. CDR1 and CDR2 from the germline V gene are MNHNS and SASEGT. The CDR3 sequence is 14 residues long. CDR3 nucleotides: TGTGCCAGCAGTGTTGGGGAGTTGAACACTGAAGCTTTCTTT. This encodes CASSVGELNTEAFF.

The J gene is TRBJ2-1, the V gene TRBV6-2 or TRBV6-3; 7 nucleotides line up with TRBD2. Germline CDR1 reads MNHEY; CDR2 reads SVGEGT. V shed 11 bases and J 4 bases; nucleotides not matched to a gene: 8. This CDR3 has 13 amino acids. CDR3 in amino acids: CAGQRDPYNEQFF. CDR3 bases: TGTGCCGGCCAGCGGGACCCATACAATGAGCAGTTCTTC.

There are many counts of this clonotype. The chain is built from TRBV18 and TRBJ1-5; D gene unclear. V lost 3 bases and J 2 bases, leaving 14 bases between the germline ends. Germline V CDR1 and CDR2: KGHSH, LQKENI. The CDR3 is made up of 16 amino acids. The CDR3 region is CASSPGSSVGNQPQHF. The DNA of the CDR3 is TGTGCCAGCTCACCGGGGTCTTCCGTGGGCAATCAGCCCCAGCATTTT.

This clonotype was recorded at least ten times. The V call is TRBV11-2, the J call TRBJ1-2; 8 bases line up with TRBD1. The V and J ends lost 5 bases and 6 bases, in that order; junction bases with no gene match: 5. This CDR3 is 13 amino acids long. Germline lookup yields CDR1 SGHAT and CDR2 FQNNGV. In DNA, the CDR3 is TGTGCCAGCAGCCCACTGGGACAGGATGGCTACACCTTC. It codes for CASSPLGQDGYTF.

This clonotype was observed many times. The chain couples TRBV6-6 to TRBJ1-5; possible D gene TRBD1, 5 bases. The CDR3 loop spans 16 amino acids. V shed 2 bases and J shed 2 bases, with 13 bases lying between them. The germline CDR1 and CDR2 sequences are MNHNY and SVGAGI (reference sequence). CDR3 region: CASSYEAGGGNQPQHF. Written as DNA, the CDR3 is TGTGCCAGCAGTTACGAGGCCGGGGGGGGCAATCAGCCCCAGCATTTT.

The sample holds many counts of this clonotype. This rearrangement joins TRBV7-9 to TRBJ1-5; D remains ambiguous. Trimming cost V 1 base and J 7 bases, with 8 bases left between them. CDR3 size: 13 residues. Germline values: CDR1 SEHNR, CDR2 FQNEAQ (reference sequence). CDR3 sequence reads: CASSLVEGQPQHF. CDR3 sequence (DNA): TGTGCCAGCAGCTTAGTGGAAGGACAGCCCCAGCATTTT.

In nucleotides, the CDR3 is TGTGCCAGCAGTTACTCGACAGCGGATAACACCGGGGAGCTGTTTTTT. As protein: CASSYSTADNTGELFF. The chain carries TRBV6-2 or TRBV6-3 and TRBJ2-2, with D possibly called TRBD1 or TRBD2 (5 bases each). Germline CDR1 and CDR2: MNHEY and SVGEGT. The CDR3 loop spans 16 amino acids. V was cut by 0 bases and J by 2 bases, with 10 bases left in between.

This clonotype was observed at least ten times. V usage is TRBV29-1 and J usage is TRBJ2-1; 8 bases align to TRBD2. The CDR3 is 14 residues long. Germline CDR1 is SQVTM and CDR2 is ANQGSEA. The V segment lost 5 bases and the J segment 8 bases; nucleotides outside the gene matches: 11. Written as DNA, the CDR3 is TGCAGCGTTCGGTCTCCGGGAGGGATCGATGAGCAGTTCTTC. This codes for CSVRSPGGIDEQFF.

The chain has TRBV7-2 and TRBJ2-5; 12 bases align to TRBD2. V was pared by 4 bases and J by 5 bases, with 8 bases of the junction left unmatched. The V gene's germline CDR1 is SGHTA and CDR2 FQGNSA. The CDR3 contains 16 residues. CDR3 sequence: CASSSPSGRALETQYF. The CDR3 nucleotides read TGTGCCAGCAGCTCCCCTAGCGGGAGGGCCCTCGAGACCCAGTACTTC. The whole variable domain, remainder taken from reference TRBV7-2 and TRBJ2-5, is GAGVSQSPSNKVTEKGKDVELRCDPISGHTALYWYRQSLGQGLEFLIYFQGNSAPDKSGLPSDRFSAERTGGSVSTLTIQRTQQEDSAVYLCASSSPSGRALETQYFGPGTRLLVL.

This clonotype was observed many times. The rearrangement uses TRBV28 and TRBJ2-7; unclear D gene. The CDR3 totals 12 residues. Germline V gives CDR1 MDHEN, CDR2 SYDVKM. V lost 2 bases and J lost 10, with 12 bases in between. The CDR3 protein is CASSLSQLDQYF. Written as DNA, the CDR3 is TGTGCCAGCAGTTTAAGTCAGTTGGATCAGTACTTC.

This rearrangement joins TRBV6-5 to TRBJ2-7, with D possibly TRBD2 on 5 matching bases. V gave up 5 bases and J gave up 4 bases, with 9 bases separating them. Germline V gene lookup returns CDR1 MNHEY and CDR2 SVGAGI. The CDR3 has 12 residues. CDR3 sequence: CASSTDYYEQYF. The CDR3 DNA sequence: TGTGCCAGCAGTACCGACTATTACGAGCAGTACTTC.

At least ten counts were recorded for this clonotype. The chain employs TRBV5-1 and TRBJ2-1, with 11 positions matching TRBD1. Germline V gives CDR1 SGHRS, CDR2 YFSETQ. CDR3 length: 13 residues. V lost 8 bases to trimming and J lost 9 bases; unmatched junction nucleotides: 7. The CDR3 DNA reads as TGCGCCAGTCTCGGACAGGGGGCGCCTGAGCAGTTCTTC. It translates to CASLGQGAPEQFF.

The chain carries TRBV9 and TRBJ2-7; D perhaps matches TRBD2 (5 bases). The CDR3 extends over 13 amino acids. With 2 bases removed from V and 6 bases from J, the gap between germline ends came to 12 bases. Germline V gene lookup returns CDR1 SGDLS and CDR2 YYNGEE. The CDR3 sequence: CASSVGSQAEQYF. Written as DNA, the CDR3 is TGTGCCAGCAGCGTGGGGAGCCAGGCCGAGCAGTACTTC. Using reference TRBV9 and TRBJ2-7 for the parts outside the CDR3, the full variable domain is DSGVTQTPKHLITATGQRVTLRCSPRSGDLSVYWYQQSLDQGLQFLIQYYNGEERAKGNILERFSAQQFPDLHSELNLSSLELGDSALYFCASSVGSQAEQYFGPGTRLTVT.

This clonotype was seen repeatedly, ten times or more. The chain links TRBV7-3 to TRBJ2-2, with 8 bases lining up with TRBD1. Trimming at V came to 5 bases and at J to 5 bases, leaving 1 base not matched to a gene. Per the germline V gene, CDR1 is SGHTA and CDR2 is FQGTGA. The CDR3 sequence is 13 residues long. CDR3 DNA sequence: TGTGCCAGCAGCAGGACAGGGACCGGGGAGCTGTTTTTT. Protein sequence: CASSRTGTGELFF. The variable domain in full, with the rest retrieved from reference TRBV7-3 and TRBJ2-2, is GAGVSQTPSNKVTEKGKYVELRCDPISGHTALYWYRQSLGQGPEFLIYFQGTGAADDSGLPNDRFFAVRPEGSVSTLKIQRTERGDSAVYLCASSRTGTGELFFGEGSRLTVL.

The chain recombines TRBV29-1 with TRBJ2-1; TRBD2 matches 8 bases. This CDR3 region has 15 residues. CDR1 is SQVTM and CDR2 is ANQGSEA in the germline V gene. Unmatched junction bases numbered 10, after V lost 5 bases and J lost 4 bases. The chain's CDR3 is CSVQSETSAYNEQFF. The CDR3 nucleotides read TGCAGCGTTCAATCCGAGACTAGCGCGTACAATGAGCAGTTCTTC.

The chain joins TRBV12-3 or TRBV12-4 to TRBJ1-6; maybe TRBD1 (5 bases). The CDR3 spans 14 residues. The V gene lost 3 bases and the J gene lost 5 bases, with 8 bases spanning the gap. The CDR3, as DNA: TGTGCCAGCAGTTTCGGGGGTCATAATTCACCCCTCCACTTT. It codes for CASSFGGHNSPLHF.